What follows are 4 T cell receptor beta chains derived from one specimen sequenced in a study of blood T cell repertoires in COVID-19 (dated by TCRdb to 2020 to 2021). Receptors were amplified or captured by the immunoSEQ multiplex PCR assay. The table was pulled from immuneACCESS by TCRdb, which kept in-frame rearrangements only. Such tables lose some clones; where checked, under half of the loss comes from unresolved V genes, and the rest has no known cause. The sample includes just over 250,000 clones, with roughly nine tenths observed a single time. Approximately 4.3% of the sample belongs to the ten largest clones. The sequenced material came from peripheral blood. These receptors were taken from a man aged 60 to 75 who had recovered from COVID-19.

The chain employs TRBV9 and TRBJ1-4; no clear D. The germline V gene has CDR1 SGDLS and CDR2 YYNGEE. The CDR3 sequence is 15 residues long. V was cut by 3 bases and J by 2 bases, with 11 bases left in between. The CDR3 loop reads CASSESGSTNEKLFF. The CDR3 coding sequence is TGTGCCAGCAGCGAGAGTGGTTCTACTAATGAAAAACTGTTTTTT.

The sample holds a few counts of this clone. The V and J genes are TRBV4-1 and TRBJ2-2; D is perhaps TRBD1 (6 bases). The CDR3 contains 15 residues. Trimming shortened V by 4 bases and J by 5 bases, and 14 bases separated the two germline ends. CDR1 and CDR2 (germline): MGHRA, YSYEKL. DNA for the CDR3: TGCGCCAGCAGCCCTCGAGGGGGAACAACCGGGGAGCTGTTTTTT. Its translation is CASSPRGGTTGELFF.

V gene TRBV14 combines with J gene TRBJ2-7, with a weak D call TRBD2 (7 bases). Germline V gene sequence: CDR1 SGHDN, CDR2 FVKESK. V was clipped by 0 bases and J by 13 bases, with 16 bases between them. The length of the CDR3 is 13 residues. In DNA, the CDR3 is TGTGCCAGCAGCCAAGAGTGGGGGGGCAGATTCTACTTC. It codes for CASSQEWGGRFYF. Looking up the rest from reference TRBV14 and TRBJ2-7 gives the full variable domain: EAGVTQFPSHSVIEKGQTVTLRCDPISGHDNLYWYRRVMGKEIKFLLHFVKESKQDESGMPNNRFLAERTGGTYSTLKVQPAELEDSGVYFCASSQEWGGRFYFGPGTRLTVT.

The V and J genes are TRBV7-3 and TRBJ2-4, with TRBD2 identical over 10 bases. V gave up 5 bases and J gave up 3 bases; unmatched junction bases: 4. The CDR3 has 15 amino acids. Germline V gives CDR1 SGHTA, CDR2 FQGTGA. CDR3 protein: CASSEGTSVKNIQYF. In DNA, the CDR3 is TGTGCCAGCAGCGAAGGGACTAGCGTCAAAAACATTCAGTACTTC.